This T cell receptor (beta chain) came from a study of T cells in Graves' hyperthyroidism and ophthalmopathy. Study results and limitations: The model foresaw ophthalmopathy a median around 6.8 months prior to onset. Ophthalmopathy was distinguished from stable hyperthyroidism by 13 V-J signatures.

This clonotype came up once. The target antigen is unknown. Diagnostic decisions used clinical symptoms, serum thyroxine and TRAb, thyroid ultrasound and orbital computed tomography. Authors of the study amplified TCR beta CDR3 regions from RNA transcripts. HTBI primers were used for first-round RT-PCR of the TCR CDR3. TCRdb processed the multiplex PCR reads anew with MiXCR; each CDR3 protein has one entry. Among fewer than 650,000 distinct CDR3 sequences listed, over 45% were seen once. The CDR3 covers 16 residues. V shed 0 bases and J shed 0 bases, with 13 bases lying between them. Germline CDR1 is DFQATT and CDR2 is SNEGSKA (reference sequence).

The receptor's source is an adult woman with Graves' disease, either hyperthyroidism or ophthalmopathy (not recorded which). The chain carries TRBV20-1 and TRBJ2-3; weak D call: TRBD1 (5 bases). The material sequenced was peripheral blood or thyroid tissue (not recorded which). The CDR3 protein is CSAREGGHPSTDTQYF. The DNA of the CDR3 is TGCAGTGCTAGAGAAGGTGGACACCCTAGCACAGATACGCAGTATTTT.